Each of the 4 T cell receptor beta chains below was sequenced from the same sample in a study of T cells in Graves' hyperthyroidism and ophthalmopathy. TCR beta CDR3 sequences were amplified from RNA transcripts. TCR CDR3 underwent first-round RT-PCR with the HTBI primer set. TCRdb reprocessed the multiplex PCR reads via MiXCR and lists one record per CDR3 protein. This table holds 450,000 to 650,000 distinct CDR3 sequences, approximately 15% found once. The sample consisted of blood. The receptors were gathered from a woman aged 18-29 years with Graves' ophthalmopathy.

This clonotype was found many times. CDR3 amino acids: CAISDEGYEQYF. Written as DNA, the CDR3 is TGTGCCATCAGCGACGAGGGCTACGAGCAGTACTTC. The chain couples TRBV10-3 to TRBJ2-7, with TRBD2 as a possible D gene (5 bases). Per the germline V gene, CDR1 is ENHRY and CDR2 is SYGVKD. The CDR3 loop spans 12 amino acids. Trimming took 6 bases from V and 3 from J, leaving 9 bases between them.

Ten or more counts support this clonotype. The rearrangement links TRBV5-1 to TRBJ2-1, with TRBD2 identical over 13 bases. The CDR3 length is 17 residues. Germline assignment: CDR1 SGHRS and CDR2 YFSETQ. V lost 2 bases to trimming and J lost 8 bases; unmatched junction nucleotides: 10. CDR3 nucleotides: TGCGCCAGCAGCTTCGGTCAACTAGCGGGAGGGTTGGATGAGCAGTTCTTC. Its protein product is CASSFGQLAGGLDEQFF. The full variable domain, rest sourced from reference TRBV5-1 and TRBJ2-1, is KAGVTQTPRYLIKTRGQQVTLSCSPISGHRSVSWYQQTPGQGLQFLFEYFSETQRNKGNFPGRFSGRQFSNSRSEMNVSTLELGDSALYLCASSFGQLAGGLDEQFFGPGTRLTVL.

In this sample, this clonotype turned up a few times. This chain uses TRBV12-3 or TRBV12-4 with TRBJ2-1, with 12 bases that match TRBD2. J lost 0 bases, V lost 4 bases, and 19 bases had no gene match. CDR3 length: 22 residues. CDR3 residues: CASSSAEAPGLAGGSSYNEQFF. CDR3 coding DNA: TGTGCCAGCAGTTCCGCCGAAGCCCCGGGACTAGCGGGTGGGAGCTCCTACAATGAGCAGTTCTTC.

This clonotype was detected ten times or more. The chain links TRBV7-3 to TRBJ2-3; perhaps TRBD1 as D (5 bases). V dropped 2 bases and J dropped 4 bases, with 13 bases sitting between them. The V gene's germline CDR1 is SGHTA and CDR2 FQGTGA. This CDR3 has 15 amino acids. The CDR3 DNA is TGTGCCAGCAGCTTACAGGGTGGGTCTCCAGATACGCAGTATTTT. Translated: CASSLQGGSPDTQYF.